These T cell receptor beta chains were read from a single sample in a study of cytomegalovirus exposure and HLA in healthy donors. TCRdb's copy holds only in-frame clones and misses some; the assay was immunoSEQ multiplex PCR. The sample yields under 250,000 clones, over 80% seen once. Specimen: PBMCs. The receptors were sampled from a boy aged 2 to 10 in good health and CMV-seronegative. Both conserved end residues are part of each CDR3. Fields, in order: CDR3 DNA, CDR3 protein, clone size, V gene, J gene, D gene. The D gene is left open where the match is weak. The size entry is marked missing in some rows and otherwise reads once, few, many or a size class.

CDR3nt: TGTGCCAGTAGTATAGATCATATAGCGTTCTACAATGAGCAGTTCTTC
CDR3aa: CASSIDHIAFYNEQFF
abundance: .
v_gene: TRBV19
j_gene: TRBJ2-1
d_gene: .

CDR3nt: TGCGCCAGCAGCCTAGAGGACAGGGGAGACACTGAAGCTTTCTTT
CDR3aa: CASSLEDRGDTEAFF
abundance: few
v_gene: TRBV4-1
j_gene: TRBJ1-1
d_gene: TRBD1

CDR3nt: TGTGCCAGCAGCCGTGAGCGGTACCAAGAGACCCAGTACTTC
CDR3aa: CASSRERYQETQYF
abundance: once
v_gene: TRBV7-6
j_gene: TRBJ2-5
d_gene: .

CDR3nt: TGTGCTAGTGCTTTGGGCGGGGGACTAGCCAAGCAGTACTTC
CDR3aa: CASALGGGLAKQYF
abundance: .
v_gene: TRBV12-5
j_gene: TRBJ2-7
d_gene: TRBD2

CDR3nt: TGTGCCAGCAGTTACTCGAGGGGGACCTCTGGAAACACCATATATTTT
CDR3aa: CASSYSRGTSGNTIYF
abundance: few
v_gene: TRBV6-5
j_gene: TRBJ1-3
d_gene: .

CDR3nt: TGCGCCAGCAGCTTTAAGGACAGGGACTCCTACGAGCAGTACTTC
CDR3aa: CASSFKDRDSYEQYF
abundance: .
v_gene: TRBV5-1
j_gene: TRBJ2-7
d_gene: TRBD1

CDR3nt: TGTGCCAGCACGAGTTGGGAGGATACGCAGTATTTT
CDR3aa: CASTSWEDTQYF
abundance: .
v_gene: TRBV2
j_gene: TRBJ2-3
d_gene: .

CDR3nt: TGTGCCTTGAAGACTAGCGGGGGGGCCCGGGACGATGAGCAGTTCTTC
CDR3aa: CALKTSGGARDDEQFF
abundance: .
v_gene: TRBV30
j_gene: TRBJ2-1
d_gene: TRBD2

CDR3nt: TGCAGCGTCAAACGACAGGGGGGACAGCCCCAGCATTTT
CDR3aa: CSVKRQGGQPQHF
abundance: .
v_gene: TRBV29-1
j_gene: TRBJ1-5
d_gene: TRBD1

CDR3nt: TGTGCCAGCAGCTTACCACCGGGACAGCGGGAAGCTTTCTTT
CDR3aa: CASSLPPGQREAFF
abundance: .
v_gene: TRBV5-6
j_gene: TRBJ1-1
d_gene: TRBD1

CDR3nt: TGTGCCAGCAGCTTGGGGCCAGTGAACACCGGGGAGCTGTTTTTT
CDR3aa: CASSLGPVNTGELFF
abundance: once
v_gene: TRBV5-4
j_gene: TRBJ2-2
d_gene: .

CDR3nt: TGCGCCAGCAGCCAAGAGGACAGGGTTGGAGACACCATATATTTT
CDR3aa: CASSQEDRVGDTIYF
abundance: .
v_gene: TRBV4-1
j_gene: TRBJ1-3
d_gene: TRBD1

CDR3nt: TGTGCCAGCTCACCACGGGACAGCTCTGGGGCCAACGTCCTGACTTTC
CDR3aa: CASSPRDSSGANVLTF
abundance: .
v_gene: TRBV18
j_gene: TRBJ2-6
d_gene: TRBD1

CDR3nt: TGTGCCAGCAGCGGGACAGCCACTAACTATGGCTACACCTTC
CDR3aa: CASSGTATNYGYTF
abundance: .
v_gene: TRBV5-5
j_gene: TRBJ1-2
d_gene: TRBD1

CDR3nt: TGTGCTAGTGGCCCACCCCCACTGGCAGGGAATGGCTACACCTTC
CDR3aa: CASGPPPLAGNGYTF
abundance: .
v_gene: TRBV12-5
j_gene: TRBJ1-2
d_gene: .

CDR3nt: TGTGCCAGTAGTGCCCCGGACTCCTCCTACAATGAGCAGTTCTTC
CDR3aa: CASSAPDSSYNEQFF
abundance: .
v_gene: TRBV19
j_gene: TRBJ2-1
d_gene: .

CDR3nt: TGTGCCAGCAGTTTAGCGGGGGACAATGAGCAGTTCTTC
CDR3aa: CASSLAGDNEQFF
abundance: .
v_gene: TRBV27
j_gene: TRBJ2-1
d_gene: TRBD2

CDR3nt: TGTGCCAGCGGGTTAGGGGACAGGCCGTACACTGAAGCTTTCTTT
CDR3aa: CASGLGDRPYTEAFF
abundance: .
v_gene: TRBV7-9
j_gene: TRBJ1-1
d_gene: TRBD1

CDR3nt: TGTGCCAGCAGTTACTGGAGGGAGCGGATAGATACGCAGTATTTT
CDR3aa: CASSYWRERIDTQYF
abundance: .
v_gene: TRBV6-5
j_gene: TRBJ2-3
d_gene: .

CDR3nt: TGTGCCAGTCGACAGGGGCCTGGTACCGGGGAGCTGTTTTTT
CDR3aa: CASRQGPGTGELFF
abundance: .
v_gene: TRBV19
j_gene: TRBJ2-2
d_gene: TRBD1

CDR3nt: TGTGCCAGCAGCCTCTATTCGGGCTACGAGCAGTACTTC
CDR3aa: CASSLYSGYEQYF
abundance: .
v_gene: TRBV6-1
j_gene: TRBJ2-7
d_gene: .

CDR3nt: TGCGCCAGCAGCCAAACAACTAGCGACCCGAGCTCCTACGAGCAGTACTTC
CDR3aa: CASSQTTSDPSSYEQYF
abundance: .
v_gene: TRBV4-1
j_gene: TRBJ2-7
d_gene: TRBD2

CDR3nt: TGTGCCAGCAGCAAAGCCAGGCAGGGGATTCTGAACTATGGCTACACCTTC
CDR3aa: CASSKARQGILNYGYTF
abundance: .
v_gene: TRBV21-1
j_gene: TRBJ1-2
d_gene: .

CDR3nt: TGTGCCAGCAGCCCCCCGGGACAGCTCGGCGCCTACGAGCAGTACTTC
CDR3aa: CASSPPGQLGAYEQYF
abundance: .
v_gene: TRBV7-9
j_gene: TRBJ2-7
d_gene: TRBD1

CDR3nt: TGTGCCAGCAGCAAACTAGGCGATGAGCAGTTCTTC
CDR3aa: CASSKLGDEQFF
abundance: .
v_gene: TRBV27
j_gene: TRBJ2-1
d_gene: .

CDR3nt: TGTGCCAGCTCCACTGGGGGGGGCGTTGGTTACGAGCAGTACTTC
CDR3aa: CASSTGGGVGYEQYF
abundance: .
v_gene: TRBV18
j_gene: TRBJ2-7
d_gene: .

CDR3nt: TGTGCCAGTAGTATTATCCCGGGACAGGGGGGGGACATTCAGTACTTC
CDR3aa: CASSIIPGQGGDIQYF
abundance: .
v_gene: TRBV19
j_gene: TRBJ2-4
d_gene: TRBD1

CDR3nt: TGTGCCAGCAGTGCGTCCCTAGCGGGAGGGCCTTACAATGAGCAGTTCTTC
CDR3aa: CASSASLAGGPYNEQFF
abundance: .
v_gene: TRBV25-1
j_gene: TRBJ2-1
d_gene: TRBD2

CDR3nt: TGTGCCAGCACGGTAGCGGGAGTTTATAATGAGCAGTTCTTC
CDR3aa: CASTVAGVYNEQFF
abundance: .
v_gene: TRBV6-6
j_gene: TRBJ2-1
d_gene: TRBD2

CDR3nt: TGTGCCAGCAGCCCTGGGACTAGCGGGGGGCAAGAGACCCAGTACTTC
CDR3aa: CASSPGTSGGQETQYF
abundance: .
v_gene: TRBV12-1
j_gene: TRBJ2-5
d_gene: .

CDR3nt: TGTGCCAGCAGCCAAGGTGGCAGGAAAACCTACGAGCAGTACTTC
CDR3aa: CASSQGGRKTYEQYF
abundance: once
v_gene: TRBV14
j_gene: TRBJ2-7
d_gene: .

CDR3nt: TGTGCCAGCACCCAACTAGCGGTCTCCTACAATGAGCAGTTCTTC
CDR3aa: CASTQLAVSYNEQFF
abundance: .
v_gene: TRBV6-1
j_gene: TRBJ2-1
d_gene: TRBD2

CDR3nt: TGTGCCAGCAGCCTTACAGGGTCCCGGTACAATGAGCAGTTCTTC
CDR3aa: CASSLTGSRYNEQFF
abundance: .
v_gene: TRBV27
j_gene: TRBJ2-1
d_gene: .

CDR3nt: TGTGCCCTTAGCGGGGGGGCCCCCTACAATGAGCAGTTCTTC
CDR3aa: CALSGGAPYNEQFF
abundance: .
v_gene: TRBV30
j_gene: TRBJ2-1
d_gene: TRBD2

CDR3nt: TGTGCCAGCAGCGAAGGACAGGGGTGGGAGACCCAGTACTTC
CDR3aa: CASSEGQGWETQYF
abundance: .
v_gene: TRBV7-6
j_gene: TRBJ2-5
d_gene: TRBD1

CDR3nt: TGTGCCAGCAAAACTAGACTTCTCACAGATACGCAGTATTTT
CDR3aa: CASKTRLLTDTQYF
abundance: .
v_gene: TRBV2
j_gene: TRBJ2-3
d_gene: .

CDR3nt: TGTGCCAGTAGTTTAATTACAGGGGCGGCCCAAGAGACCCAGTACTTC
CDR3aa: CASSLITGAAQETQYF
abundance: .
v_gene: TRBV19
j_gene: TRBJ2-5
d_gene: TRBD1

CDR3nt: TGTGCCAGCAGCTGGGGACAGGGGAATTCACCCCTCCACTTT
CDR3aa: CASSWGQGNSPLHF
abundance: .
v_gene: TRBV13
j_gene: TRBJ1-6
d_gene: TRBD1

CDR3nt: TGTGCCTGGAACCAGGGGGGGAACACTGAAGCTTTCTTT
CDR3aa: CAWNQGGNTEAFF
abundance: .
v_gene: TRBV30
j_gene: TRBJ1-1
d_gene: TRBD1

CDR3nt: TGCGCCAGCAGCCCGAGCGCAGGACAGGGGGAGGACGAGCAGTACTTC
CDR3aa: CASSPSAGQGEDEQYF
abundance: .
v_gene: TRBV5-1
j_gene: TRBJ2-7
d_gene: TRBD1

CDR3nt: TGTGCCAGCAGCTTAGCGGGGGGTTCCACAGATACGCAGTATTTT
CDR3aa: CASSLAGGSTDTQYF
abundance: once
v_gene: TRBV28
j_gene: TRBJ2-3
d_gene: TRBD2

CDR3nt: TGTGCCAGCAGCTTAGTTCGCGACAGGCCTCTTTACGAGCAGTACTTC
CDR3aa: CASSLVRDRPLYEQYF
abundance: .
v_gene: TRBV7-8
j_gene: TRBJ2-7
d_gene: .

CDR3nt: TGTGCCAGTAGTATTAGCCCGTATGGCTACACCTTC
CDR3aa: CASSISPYGYTF
abundance: .
v_gene: TRBV19
j_gene: TRBJ1-2
d_gene: .

CDR3nt: TGTGCCAGCATTCAACCGGGAGGCGGGGATACGCAGTATTTT
CDR3aa: CASIQPGGGDTQYF
abundance: .
v_gene: TRBV2
j_gene: TRBJ2-3
d_gene: TRBD2

CDR3nt: TGTGCCATCAGTGAACGGGCAGGGGGCTATGGCTACACCTTC
CDR3aa: CAISERAGGYGYTF
abundance: .
v_gene: TRBV10-3
j_gene: TRBJ1-2
d_gene: TRBD1